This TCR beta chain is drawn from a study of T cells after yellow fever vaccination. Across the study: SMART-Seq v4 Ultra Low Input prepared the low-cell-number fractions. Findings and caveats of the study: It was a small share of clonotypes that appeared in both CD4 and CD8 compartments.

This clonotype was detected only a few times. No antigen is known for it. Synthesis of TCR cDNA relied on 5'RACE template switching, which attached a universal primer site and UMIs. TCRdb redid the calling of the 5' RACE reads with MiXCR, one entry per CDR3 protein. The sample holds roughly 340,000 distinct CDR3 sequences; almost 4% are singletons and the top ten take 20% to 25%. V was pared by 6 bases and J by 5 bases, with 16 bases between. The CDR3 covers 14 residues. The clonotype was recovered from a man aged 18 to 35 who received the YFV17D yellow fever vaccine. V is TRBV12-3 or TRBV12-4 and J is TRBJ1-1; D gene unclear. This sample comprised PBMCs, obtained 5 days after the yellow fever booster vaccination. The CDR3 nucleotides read TGTGCCAGCAGCCGCCTCGGGGTCGGGACTGAAGCTTTCTTT. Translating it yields CASSRLGVGTEAFF.